Below are 21 T cell receptor beta chains sequenced from a single sample in a study of neurological immune-mediated disorders. TCRdb recomputed calls from the 5' RACE reads with MiXCR, one row per CDR3 protein. The sample yields about 46,000 distinct CDR3 sequences, under 3.5% seen once. The sequencing input was PBMCs. These receptors originate from a woman in her 50s with multiple sclerosis.

The J gene is TRBJ2-2, the V gene TRBV27; TRBD1 or TRBD2 may be the D gene (5 bases each). The CDR3 runs to 17 residues. V gave up 5 bases and J gave up 3 bases, with 19 bases separating them. Germline V lookup: CDR1 MNHEY, CDR2 SMNVEV (reference sequence). The CDR3 loop is CASSLPWGSGHTGELFF. The CDR3 coding sequence is TGTGCCAGCAGTCTACCCTGGGGGTCAGGGCACACCGGGGAGCTGTTTTTT.

This clonotype has a count of ten or more. The chain is built from TRBV5-6 and TRBJ2-2, with unresolved D. This CDR3 comprises 13 residues. V lost 4 bases, J lost 1 base, and 5 bases lay in between. Germline CDR1 and CDR2: SGHDT and YYEEEE. In DNA form, the CDR3 reads TGTGCCAGCAGCCTGATGAACACCGGGGAGCTGTTTTTT. It translates to CASSLMNTGELFF.

This clonotype was observed at least ten times. The V gene is TRBV27, the J gene TRBJ1-5; D remains ambiguous. Germline V gives CDR1 MNHEY, CDR2 SMNVEV (reference sequence). Trimming cost V 0 bases and J 5 bases, with 5 bases left between them. The CDR3 has 13 amino acids. The CDR3 DNA follows: TGTGCCAGCAGTTTATCCAGCTATCAGCCCCAGCATTTT. Amino acids: CASSLSSYQPQHF.

This clonotype was counted at least ten times. CDR3 sequence reads: CSARASQGVGETQYF. CDR3 sequence (DNA): TGCAGTGCTAGAGCCTCACAGGGGGTCGGAGAGACCCAGTACTTC. The chain recombines TRBV20-1 with TRBJ2-5, with 8 positions matching TRBD1. The CDR3 covers 15 residues. Losses at the gene ends were 1 base for V and 4 bases for J; bases not matched to a gene: 8. CDR1 is DFQATT, CDR2 SNEGSKA, per germline (reference sequence).

This clonotype appeared many times. The chain has TRBV4-1 and TRBJ1-2, with D unclear. V was pared by 2 bases and J by 2 bases, with 9 bases between. Germline V gene data show CDR1 as MGHRA and CDR2 as YSYEKL. CDR3 size: 14 residues. The CDR3 coding sequence is TGCGCCAGCAGCCAATCTTACCGGAACTATGGCTACACCTTC. The encoded protein is CASSQSYRNYGYTF.

At least ten counts were recorded for this clonotype. The chain links TRBV20-1 to TRBJ2-5, with D possibly TRBD2 on 5 matching bases. CDR3 size: 15 residues. Germline assignment: CDR1 DFQATT and CDR2 SNEGSKA (reference sequence). Trimming removed 1 base at V and 1 base at J, with 13 bases between. The CDR3 sequence is CSARAASGGQETQYF. CDR3 bases: TGCAGTGCTAGAGCGGCCAGCGGAGGCCAAGAGACCCAGTACTTC.

This clonotype was observed many times. This chain joins TRBV4-1 and TRBJ1-6; 9 nucleotides align to TRBD1. Germline V lookup: CDR1 MGHRA, CDR2 YSYEKL. V gave up 0 bases and J gave up 7 bases; unmatched junction bases: 10. The CDR3 loop spans 18 amino acids. In DNA form, the CDR3 reads TGCGCCAGCAGCCAAGAACCACCTAGACAGGGGGGAAATTCACCCCTCCACTTT. This translates into CASSQEPPRQGGNSPLHF.

This clonotype was detected ten times or more. The chain combines TRBV5-1 with TRBJ2-3; no firm D call. The CDR3 runs to 13 residues. V shed 1 base and J shed 1 base, with 4 bases lying between them. Germline V lookup: CDR1 SGHRS, CDR2 YFSETQ. DNA of the CDR3: TGCGCCAGCAGCTTGTGGGGCACAGATACGCAGTATTTT. This sequence encodes CASSLWGTDTQYF. The variable domain in full, completed from reference TRBV5-1 and TRBJ2-3, reads KAGVTQTPRYLIKTRGQQVTLSCSPISGHRSVSWYQQTPGQGLQFLFEYFSETQRNKGNFPGRFSGRQFSNSRSEMNVSTLELGDSALYLCASSLWGTDTQYFGPGTRLTVL.

The table lists this clonotype with many counts. CDR3 region: CATLESGYTF. DNA for the CDR3: TGTGCCACCCTAGAGTCTGGCTACACCTTC. The chain combines TRBV28 with TRBJ1-2; unclear D gene. CDR3 length: 10 residues. Germline assignment: CDR1 MDHEN and CDR2 SYDVKM. V lost 10 bases, J lost 7 bases, and 10 bases lay in between.

This clonotype was seen many times. The chain has TRBV5-1 and TRBJ2-1; D might be TRBD2 (6 bases). Germline V gene sequence: CDR1 SGHRS, CDR2 YFSETQ. The ends were cut back, 7 bases at V and 6 bases at J, with 14 bases in the middle. The CDR3 extends over 13 amino acids. The CDR3 is CASAGLASNEQFF. The CDR3 coding sequence is TGCGCCAGCGCGGGGCTAGCGAGCAATGAGCAGTTCTTC.

At least ten counts were recorded for this clonotype. The chain couples TRBV7-2 to TRBJ2-5; D is ambiguous. The CDR3 is made up of 15 amino acids. The V and J ends lost 1 base and 2 bases respectively, with 11 bases between them. Germline V gene data show CDR1 as SGHTA and CDR2 as FQGNSA. This chain's CDR3 is CASSLGVASQETQYF. CDR3 sequence (DNA): TGTGCCAGCAGCTTAGGGGTGGCCAGTCAAGAGACCCAGTACTTC.

This clonotype was seen repeatedly, ten times or more. The chain uses TRBV5-1 and TRBJ2-7; tentatively, D is TRBD2 (5 bases). V shed 4 bases and J shed 3 bases, with 14 bases lying between them. CDR3 length equals 14 residues. The germline CDR1 and CDR2 sequences are SGHRS and YFSETQ. The CDR3 DNA sequence: TGCGCCAGCAGCCGACGGTCGGGAAACTACGAGCAGTACTTC. Protein: CASSRRSGNYEQYF.

The table lists this clonotype with many counts. The rearrangement links TRBV5-1 to TRBJ2-4; perhaps D is TRBD1 or TRBD2 (5 bases each). V was shortened by 0 bases and J by 5 bases, with 18 bases between the two germline ends. The length of the CDR3 is 17 residues. Germline V gene lookup returns CDR1 SGHRS and CDR2 YFSETQ. The CDR3 sequence is CASSLGREWTFENIQYF. As DNA, the CDR3 is TGCGCCAGCAGCTTGGGCAGGGAGTGGACTTTCGAAAACATTCAGTACTTC.

This clonotype appeared a single time. The CDR3 sequence: CASSSGGSNQPQHF. The CDR3 DNA reads as TGTGCCAGCAGTTCAGGGGGGAGCAATCAGCCCCAGCATTTT. The rearrangement uses TRBV28 and TRBJ1-5; 7 nucleotides match TRBD1. The CDR3 is 14 residues long. J was trimmed by 1 base and V by 4 bases; bases with no gene match: 1. CDR1 and CDR2 from the germline V gene are MDHEN and SYDVKM.

This clonotype was picked up many times. The chain joins TRBV7-6 to TRBJ2-3; a weak D match, TRBD1 (6 bases). In germline, CDR1 is SGHVS, CDR2 FNYEAQ. V dropped 4 bases and J dropped 1 base, with 15 bases sitting between them. This CDR3 region has 16 residues. The CDR3 nucleotides are TGTGCCAGCAGCTCAAACAGGGCGCGGGGCACAGATACGCAGTATTTT. The encoded protein is CASSSNRARGTDTQYF.

The table lists this clonotype with many counts. The CDR3 reads CASSARQGIDIQYF. The DNA for the CDR3 is TGTGCCAGCAGCGCAAGACAGGGTATAGACATTCAGTACTTC. The chain is built from TRBV3-1 and TRBJ2-4, with 7 bases that match TRBD1. From germline, CDR1 is LGHDT and CDR2 YNNKEL (reference sequence). Unmatched junction bases numbered 9, after V lost 5 bases and J lost 8 bases. The CDR3 totals 14 residues. The entire variable domain, with the rest obtained from reference TRBV3-1 and TRBJ2-4, is as follows: DTAVSQTPKYLVTQMGNDKSIKCEQNLGHDTMYWYKQDSKKFLKIMFSYNNKELIINETVPNRFSPKSPDKAHLNLHINSLELGDSAVYFCASSARQGIDIQYFGAGTRLSVL.

The sample holds many counts of this clonotype. V usage is TRBV7-2 and J usage is TRBJ2-1; no firm D call. The CDR3 loop spans 14 amino acids. Trimming cost V 4 bases and J 6 bases, with 13 bases left between them. The germline CDR1 and CDR2 sequences are SGHTA and FQGNSA. CDR3 protein: CASSSRYNSNEQFF. The CDR3 DNA reads TGTGCCAGCAGCTCAAGATATAACTCCAATGAGCAGTTCTTC.

This clonotype has a count of ten or more. The J gene is TRBJ1-6, the V gene TRBV12-3 or TRBV12-4, with TRBD1 as a possible D gene (6 bases). There are 14 residues in the CDR3. V was clipped by 7 bases and J by 12 bases, with 19 bases between them. CDR3 protein: CASKQGTNSGPLHF. As DNA, the CDR3 is TGTGCCAGCAAACAGGGCACTAATTCAGGACCCCTCCACTTT.

A remark on this clonotype: This may stem from a read error, because a much larger clone lies one nucleotide away. J is TRBJ1-3 and V is TRBV9, with a tentative D call TRBD1 (5 bases). The CDR3 covers 15 residues. Germline lookup yields CDR1 SGDLS and CDR2 YYNGEE. CDR3 residues: CASSVGGFSGKTIYF. Here the CDR3 DNA reads TGTGCCAGCAGCGTTGGGGGATTCTCTGGAAAAACCATATATTTT.

The table lists this clonotype with many counts. This chain connects TRBV20-1 to TRBJ2-1, with no clear D. The V and J ends lost 0 bases and 0 bases respectively, with 9 bases between them. The CDR3 length is 15 residues. Germline-derived CDR1 and CDR2 are DFQATT and SNEGSKA (reference sequence). CDR3 protein: CSARDLAVSYNEQFF. CDR3 in DNA: TGCAGTGCTAGAGATCTTGCGGTCTCCTACAATGAGCAGTTCTTC.

This clonotype was picked up many times. The CDR3 DNA follows: TGTGCCATCAGCCCACAGACCGGGGAGCTGTTTTTT. Translating it yields CAISPQTGELFF. The chain joins TRBV10-3 to TRBJ2-2; D not certain. This CDR3 region has 12 residues. Trimming cost V 6 bases and J 5 bases, with 7 bases left between them. Germline CDR1 ENHRY, CDR2 SYGVKD.